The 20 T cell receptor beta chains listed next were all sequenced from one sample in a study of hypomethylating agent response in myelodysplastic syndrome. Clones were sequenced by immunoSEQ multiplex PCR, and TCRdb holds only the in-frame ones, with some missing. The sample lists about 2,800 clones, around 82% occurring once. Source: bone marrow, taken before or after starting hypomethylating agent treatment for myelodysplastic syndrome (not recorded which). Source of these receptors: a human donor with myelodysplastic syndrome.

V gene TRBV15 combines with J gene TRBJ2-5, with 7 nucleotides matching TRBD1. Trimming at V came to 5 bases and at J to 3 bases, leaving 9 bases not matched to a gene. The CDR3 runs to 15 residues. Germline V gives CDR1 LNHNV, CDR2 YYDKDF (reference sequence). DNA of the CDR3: TGTGCCACCAGCCCGAAGGGACAGCTCAAAGAGACCCAGTACTTC. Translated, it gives CATSPKGQLKETQYF.

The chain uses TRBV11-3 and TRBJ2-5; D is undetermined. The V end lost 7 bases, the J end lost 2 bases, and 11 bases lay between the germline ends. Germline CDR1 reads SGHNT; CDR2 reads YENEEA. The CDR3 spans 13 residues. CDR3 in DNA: TGTGCCAGCACCCCCTACGGTCAAGAGACCCAGTACTTC. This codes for CASTPYGQETQYF.

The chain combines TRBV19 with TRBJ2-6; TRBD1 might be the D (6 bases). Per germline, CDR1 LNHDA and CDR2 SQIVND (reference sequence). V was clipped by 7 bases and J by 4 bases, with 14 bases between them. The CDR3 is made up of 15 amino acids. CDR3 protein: CASNSGAAGANVLTF. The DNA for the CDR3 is TGTGCCAGTAATTCAGGGGCAGCCGGGGCCAACGTCCTGACTTTC.

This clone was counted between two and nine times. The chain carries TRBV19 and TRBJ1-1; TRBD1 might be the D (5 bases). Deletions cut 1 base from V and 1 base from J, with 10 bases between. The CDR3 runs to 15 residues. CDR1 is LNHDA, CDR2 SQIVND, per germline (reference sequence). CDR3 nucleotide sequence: TGTGCCAGTAGTATAGGGCCGGGACCGAACACTGAAGCTTTCTTT. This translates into CASSIGPGPNTEAFF.

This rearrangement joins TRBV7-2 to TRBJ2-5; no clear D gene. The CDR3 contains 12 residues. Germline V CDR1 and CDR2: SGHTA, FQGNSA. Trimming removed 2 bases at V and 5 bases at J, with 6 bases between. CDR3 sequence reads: CASSLSYETQYF. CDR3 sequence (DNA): TGTGCCAGCAGCTTAAGCTACGAGACCCAGTACTTC.

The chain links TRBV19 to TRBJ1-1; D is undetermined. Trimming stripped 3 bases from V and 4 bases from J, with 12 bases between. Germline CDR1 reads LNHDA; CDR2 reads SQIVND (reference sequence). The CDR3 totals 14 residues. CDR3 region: CASSIEGGGTEAFF. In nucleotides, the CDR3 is TGTGCCAGTAGTATCGAAGGAGGCGGCACTGAAGCTTTCTTT. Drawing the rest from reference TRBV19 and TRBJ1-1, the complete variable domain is DGGITQSPKYLFRKEGQNVTLSCEQNLNHDAMYWYRQDPGQGLRLIYYSQIVNDFQKGDIAEGYSVSREKKESFPLTVTSAQKNPTAFYLCASSIEGGGTEAFFGQGTRLTVV.

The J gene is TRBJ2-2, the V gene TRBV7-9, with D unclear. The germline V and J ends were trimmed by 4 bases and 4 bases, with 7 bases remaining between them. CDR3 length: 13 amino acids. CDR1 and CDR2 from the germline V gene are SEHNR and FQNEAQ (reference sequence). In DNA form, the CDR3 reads TGTGCCAGCAGCTCCACAGCCACCGGGGAGCTGTTTTTT. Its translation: CASSSTATGELFF.

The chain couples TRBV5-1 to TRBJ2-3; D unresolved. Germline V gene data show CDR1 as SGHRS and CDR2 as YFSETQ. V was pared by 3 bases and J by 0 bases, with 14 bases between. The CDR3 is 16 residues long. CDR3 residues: CASSSGRIPSTDTQYF. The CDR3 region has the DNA TGCGCCAGCAGCTCCGGACGGATACCTAGCACAGATACGCAGTATTTT. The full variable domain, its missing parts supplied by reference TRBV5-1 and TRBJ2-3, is KAGVTQTPRYLIKTRGQQVTLSCSPISGHRSVSWYQQTPGQGLQFLFEYFSETQRNKGNFPGRFSGRQFSNSRSEMNVSTLELGDSALYLCASSSGRIPSTDTQYFGPGTRLTVL.

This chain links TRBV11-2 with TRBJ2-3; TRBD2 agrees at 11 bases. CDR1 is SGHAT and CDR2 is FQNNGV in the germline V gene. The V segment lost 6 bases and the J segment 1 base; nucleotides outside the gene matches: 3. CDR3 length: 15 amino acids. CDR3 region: CASSLAGGRTDTQYF. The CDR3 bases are TGTGCCAGCAGTCTAGCGGGGGGACGCACAGATACGCAGTATTTT.

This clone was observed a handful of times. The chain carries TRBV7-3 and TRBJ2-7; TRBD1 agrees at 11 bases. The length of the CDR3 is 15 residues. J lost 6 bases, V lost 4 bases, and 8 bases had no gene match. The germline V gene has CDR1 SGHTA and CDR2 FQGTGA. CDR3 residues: CASSSAGTGGFEQYF. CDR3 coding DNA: TGTGCCAGCAGCTCCGCCGGGACAGGGGGGTTCGAGCAGTACTTC.

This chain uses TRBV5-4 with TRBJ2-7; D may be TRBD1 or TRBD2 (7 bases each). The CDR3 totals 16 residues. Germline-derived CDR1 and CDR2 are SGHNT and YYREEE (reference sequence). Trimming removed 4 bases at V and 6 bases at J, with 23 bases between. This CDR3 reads CASSLGGGSTGPEQYF. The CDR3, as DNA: TGTGCCAGCAGCCTAGGGGGGGGCTCGACAGGGCCCGAGCAGTACTTC.

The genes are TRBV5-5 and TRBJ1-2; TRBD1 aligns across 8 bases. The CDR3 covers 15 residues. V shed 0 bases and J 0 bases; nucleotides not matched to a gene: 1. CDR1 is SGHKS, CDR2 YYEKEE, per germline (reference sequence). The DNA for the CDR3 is TGTGCCAGCAGCTTGGGGACAGGGTCTAACTATGGCTACACCTTC. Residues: CASSLGTGSNYGYTF.

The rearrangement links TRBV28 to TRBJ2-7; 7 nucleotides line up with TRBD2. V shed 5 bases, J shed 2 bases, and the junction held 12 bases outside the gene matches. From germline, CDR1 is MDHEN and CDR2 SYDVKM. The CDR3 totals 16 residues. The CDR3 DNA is TGTGCCAGCAGTACACCTAGAGCGGGACCCCCCTACGAGCAGTACTTC. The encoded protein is CASSTPRAGPPYEQYF.

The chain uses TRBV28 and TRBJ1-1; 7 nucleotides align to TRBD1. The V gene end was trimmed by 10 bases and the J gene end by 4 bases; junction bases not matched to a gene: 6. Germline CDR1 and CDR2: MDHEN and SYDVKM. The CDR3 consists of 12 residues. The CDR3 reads CATMGQFTEAFF. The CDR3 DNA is TGTGCCACCATGGGACAGTTCACTGAAGCTTTCTTT. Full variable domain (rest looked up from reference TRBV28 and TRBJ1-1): DVKVTQSSRYLVKRTGEKVFLECVQDMDHENMFWYRQDPGLGLRLIYFSYDVKMKEKGDIPEGYSVSREKKERFSLILESASTNQTSMYLCATMGQFTEAFFGQGTRLTVV.

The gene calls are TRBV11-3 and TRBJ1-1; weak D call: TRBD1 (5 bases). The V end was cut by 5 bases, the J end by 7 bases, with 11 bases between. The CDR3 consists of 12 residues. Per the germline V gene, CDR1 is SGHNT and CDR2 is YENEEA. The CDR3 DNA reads TGTGCCAGCAGCAAGGGGCGAAATGAAGCTTTCTTT. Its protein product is CASSKGRNEAFF.

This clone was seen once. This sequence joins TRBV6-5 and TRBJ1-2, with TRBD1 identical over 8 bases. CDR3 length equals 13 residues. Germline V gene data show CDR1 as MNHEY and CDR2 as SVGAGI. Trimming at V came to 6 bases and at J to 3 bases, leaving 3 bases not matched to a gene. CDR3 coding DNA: TGTGCCAGCAGAGGACAGGGAGACTATGGCTACACCTTC. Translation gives CASRGQGDYGYTF.

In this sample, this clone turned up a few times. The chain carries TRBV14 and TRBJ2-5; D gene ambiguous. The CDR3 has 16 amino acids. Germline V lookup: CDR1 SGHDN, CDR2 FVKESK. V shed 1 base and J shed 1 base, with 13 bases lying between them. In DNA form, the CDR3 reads TGTGCCAGCAGCCAAGTAGAGGAGAACCTCCAAGAGACCCAGTACTTC. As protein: CASSQVEENLQETQYF. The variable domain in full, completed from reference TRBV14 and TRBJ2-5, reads EAGVTQFPSHSVIEKGQTVTLRCDPISGHDNLYWYRRVMGKEIKFLLHFVKESKQDESGMPNNRFLAERTGGTYSTLKVQPAELEDSGVYFCASSQVEENLQETQYFGPGTRLLVL.

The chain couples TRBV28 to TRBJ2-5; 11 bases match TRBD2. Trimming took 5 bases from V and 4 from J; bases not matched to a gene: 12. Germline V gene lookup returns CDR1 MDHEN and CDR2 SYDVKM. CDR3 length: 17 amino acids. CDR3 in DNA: TGTGCCAGCAGTATTATCTTAGCGGGAGGGAAGGCAGAGACCCAGTACTTC. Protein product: CASSIILAGGKAETQYF.

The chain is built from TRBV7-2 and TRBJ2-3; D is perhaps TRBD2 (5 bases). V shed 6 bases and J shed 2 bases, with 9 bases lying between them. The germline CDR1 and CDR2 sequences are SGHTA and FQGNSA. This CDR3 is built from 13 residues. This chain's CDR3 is CASRPDYTDTQYF. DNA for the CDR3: TGTGCCAGCAGACCAGACTACACAGATACGCAGTATTTT.

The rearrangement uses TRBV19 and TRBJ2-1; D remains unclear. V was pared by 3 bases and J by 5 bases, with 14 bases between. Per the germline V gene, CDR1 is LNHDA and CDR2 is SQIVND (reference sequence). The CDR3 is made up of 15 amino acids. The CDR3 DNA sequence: TGTGCCAGTAGTATGGGTTGGGGTCGGCACAATGAGCAGTTCTTC. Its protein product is CASSMGWGRHNEQFF.